The source of this TCR beta chain is a study of T-cell reconstitution after alpha-beta-depleted transplantation in children. Study conclusions and caveats: After transplant, at about two months, alpha-beta T cells were reportedly derived from several hundred expanded graft clones.

TCRbeta library construction was performed incorporating unique molecular identifiers. In TCRdb, the PCR reads were re-called with MiXCR into one record per CDR3 protein. The sample contains about 900,000 distinct CDR3 sequences, 25% to 30% of which appear only once. There are a few counts of this clonotype. The antigen is not known. The V gene's germline CDR1 is SQVTM and CDR2 ANQGSEA. The CDR3 is 13 amino acids. V lost 4 bases, J lost 5 bases, and 5 bases stayed unmatched. This rearrangement joins TRBV29-1 to TRBJ1-5, with 7 bases lining up with TRBD1. Source: PBMCs, mostly from graft donor cells, taken 360 days after TCRalphabeta/CD19-depleted stem cell transplant. The TCR comes from a boy under two years old who had a stem cell transplant for SCID, so the T cells may come from the graft donor. The CDR3 region is CSVVGTADQPQHF. As DNA, the CDR3 is TGCAGCGTTGTAGGGACAGCTGATCAGCCCCAGCATTTT.